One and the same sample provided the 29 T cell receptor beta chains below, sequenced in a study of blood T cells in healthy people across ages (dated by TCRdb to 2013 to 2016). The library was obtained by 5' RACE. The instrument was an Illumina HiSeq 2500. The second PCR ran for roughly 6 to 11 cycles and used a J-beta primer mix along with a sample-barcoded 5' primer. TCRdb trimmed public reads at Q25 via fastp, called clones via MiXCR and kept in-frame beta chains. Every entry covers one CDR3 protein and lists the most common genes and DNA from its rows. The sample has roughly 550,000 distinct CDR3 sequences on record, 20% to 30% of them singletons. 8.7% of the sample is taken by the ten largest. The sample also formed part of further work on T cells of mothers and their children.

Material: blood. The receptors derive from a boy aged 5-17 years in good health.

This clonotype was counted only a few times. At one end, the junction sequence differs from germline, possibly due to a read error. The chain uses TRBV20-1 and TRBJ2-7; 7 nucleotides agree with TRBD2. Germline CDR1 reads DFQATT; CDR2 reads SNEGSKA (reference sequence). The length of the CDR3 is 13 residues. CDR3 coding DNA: TGCAGTGCCAGGGAGGGGAGCTCCTACGAGCGGTACTTC. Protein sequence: CSAREGSSYERYF.

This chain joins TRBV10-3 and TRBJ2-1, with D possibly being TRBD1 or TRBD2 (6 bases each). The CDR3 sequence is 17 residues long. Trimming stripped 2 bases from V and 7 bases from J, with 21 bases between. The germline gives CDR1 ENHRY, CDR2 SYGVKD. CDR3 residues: CAISETDGGAIRNEQFF. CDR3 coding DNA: TGTGCCATCAGTGAGACCGACGGGGGCGCGATTAGGAATGAGCAGTTCTTC.

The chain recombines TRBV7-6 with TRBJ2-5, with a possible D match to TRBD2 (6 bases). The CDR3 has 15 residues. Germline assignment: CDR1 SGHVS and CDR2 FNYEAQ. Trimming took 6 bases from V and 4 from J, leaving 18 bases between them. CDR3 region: CASRRILAYAETQYF. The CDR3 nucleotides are TGTGCCAGCAGACGTATTCTAGCGTATGCAGAGACCCAGTACTTC.

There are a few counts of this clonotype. CDR3 protein: CASSLDKDRGFGNTIYF. The CDR3, as DNA: TGTGCCAGCAGCTTAGACAAGGACAGGGGCTTTGGAAACACCATATATTTT. V gene TRBV7-2 combines with J gene TRBJ1-3; 9 bases are shared with TRBD1. The ends lost 1 base at V and 3 bases at J; junction bases unmatched: 7. This CDR3 comprises 17 residues. Germline V gives CDR1 SGHTA, CDR2 FQGNSA. Using reference TRBV7-2 and TRBJ1-3 for the parts outside the CDR3, the full variable domain is GAGVSQSPSNKVTEKGKDVELRCDPISGHTALYWYRQSLGQGLEFLIYFQGNSAPDKSGLPSDRFSAERTGGSVSTLTIQRTQQEDSAVYLCASSLDKDRGFGNTIYFGEGSWLTVV.

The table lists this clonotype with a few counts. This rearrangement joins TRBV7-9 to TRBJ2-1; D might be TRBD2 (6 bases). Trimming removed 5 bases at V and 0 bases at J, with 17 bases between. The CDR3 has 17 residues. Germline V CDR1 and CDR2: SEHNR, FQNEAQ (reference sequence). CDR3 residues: CASSPPPIADSYNEQFF. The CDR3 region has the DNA TGTGCCAGCAGCCCCCCTCCTATAGCGGACTCCTACAATGAGCAGTTCTTC. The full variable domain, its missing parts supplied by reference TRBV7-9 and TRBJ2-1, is DTGVSQNPRHKITKRGQNVTFRCDPISEHNRLYWYRQTLGQGPEFLTYFQNEAQLEKSRLLSDRFSAERPKGSFSTLEIQRTEQGDSAMYLCASSPPPIADSYNEQFFGPGTRLTVL.

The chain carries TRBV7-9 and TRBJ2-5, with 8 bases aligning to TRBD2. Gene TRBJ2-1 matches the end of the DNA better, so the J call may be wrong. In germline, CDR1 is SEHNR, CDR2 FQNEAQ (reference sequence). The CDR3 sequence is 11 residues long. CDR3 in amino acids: CASRLGLAQFF. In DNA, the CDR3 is TGTGCCAGCAGACTAGGACTAGCGCAGTTCTTC.

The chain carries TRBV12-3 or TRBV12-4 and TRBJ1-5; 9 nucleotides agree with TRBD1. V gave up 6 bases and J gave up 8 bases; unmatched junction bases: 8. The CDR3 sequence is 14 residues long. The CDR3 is CASRLTGGMEPQHF. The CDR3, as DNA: TGTGCCAGCAGATTGACAGGGGGGATGGAGCCCCAGCATTTT.

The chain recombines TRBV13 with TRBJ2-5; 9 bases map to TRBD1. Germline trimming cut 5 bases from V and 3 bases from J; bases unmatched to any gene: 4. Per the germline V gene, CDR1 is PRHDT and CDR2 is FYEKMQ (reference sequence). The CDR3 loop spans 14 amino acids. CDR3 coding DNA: TGTGCCAGCAGCACGGGACAGGGCGAAGAGACCCAGTACTTC. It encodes CASSTGQGEETQYF.

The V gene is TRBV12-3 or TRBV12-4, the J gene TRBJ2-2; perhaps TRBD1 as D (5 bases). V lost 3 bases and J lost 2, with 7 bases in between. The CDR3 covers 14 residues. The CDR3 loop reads CASSFQGNTGELFF. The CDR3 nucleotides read TGTGCCAGCAGTTTCCAGGGAAACACCGGGGAGCTGTTTTTT.

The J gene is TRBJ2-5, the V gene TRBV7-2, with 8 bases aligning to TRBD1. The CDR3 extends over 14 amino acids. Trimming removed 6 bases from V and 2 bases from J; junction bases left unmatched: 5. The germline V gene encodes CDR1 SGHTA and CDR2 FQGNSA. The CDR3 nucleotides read TGTGCCAGCAGGCGACAGGGGCCACAAGAGACCCAGTACTTC. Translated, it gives CASRRQGPQETQYF.

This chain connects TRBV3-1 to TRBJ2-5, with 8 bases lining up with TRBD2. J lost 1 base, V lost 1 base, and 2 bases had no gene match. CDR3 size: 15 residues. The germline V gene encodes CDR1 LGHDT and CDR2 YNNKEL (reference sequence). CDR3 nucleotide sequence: TGTGCCAGCAGCCAAGCGGGGGGGTCCCAAGAGACCCAGTACTTC. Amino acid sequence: CASSQAGGSQETQYF.

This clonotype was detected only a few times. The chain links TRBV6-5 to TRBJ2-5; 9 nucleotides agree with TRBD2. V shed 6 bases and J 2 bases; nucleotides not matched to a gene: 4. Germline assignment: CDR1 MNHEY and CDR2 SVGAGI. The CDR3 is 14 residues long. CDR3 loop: CASRLAGVQETQYF. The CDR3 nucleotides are TGTGCCAGCAGATTAGCGGGGGTACAAGAGACCCAGTACTTC.

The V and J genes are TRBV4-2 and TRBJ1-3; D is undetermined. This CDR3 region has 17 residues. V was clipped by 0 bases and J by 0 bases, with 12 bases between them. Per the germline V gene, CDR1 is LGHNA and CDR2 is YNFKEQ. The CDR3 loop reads CASSQDLTVSSGNTIYF. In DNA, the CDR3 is TGTGCCAGCAGCCAAGATTTGACCGTGAGCTCTGGAAACACCATATATTTT.

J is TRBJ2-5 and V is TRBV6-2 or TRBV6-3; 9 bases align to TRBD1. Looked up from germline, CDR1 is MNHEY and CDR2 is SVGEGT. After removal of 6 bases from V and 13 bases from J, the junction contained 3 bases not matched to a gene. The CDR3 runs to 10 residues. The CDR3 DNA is TGTGCCAGCAGGAACAGGGGGCTGTACTTC. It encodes CASRNRGLYF.

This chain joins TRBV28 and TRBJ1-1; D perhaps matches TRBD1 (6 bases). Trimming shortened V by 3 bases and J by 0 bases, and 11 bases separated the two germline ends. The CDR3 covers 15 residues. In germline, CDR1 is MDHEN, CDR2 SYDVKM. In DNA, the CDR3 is TGTGCCAGCAGTTTGGTCGGGGGCATGAACACTGAAGCTTTCTTT. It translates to CASSLVGGMNTEAFF.

DNA for the CDR3: TGTGCCATCAGTGAGGATAGCGGGGGAACCCGGGGCTACGAGCAGTACTTC. Encoded protein: CAISEDSGGTRGYEQYF. V gene TRBV10-3 combines with J gene TRBJ2-5, with 9 bases matching TRBD2. Gene TRBJ2-7 matches the end of the DNA better, so the J call may be wrong. This CDR3 region has 17 residues. Germline CDR1 ENHRY, CDR2 SYGVKD.

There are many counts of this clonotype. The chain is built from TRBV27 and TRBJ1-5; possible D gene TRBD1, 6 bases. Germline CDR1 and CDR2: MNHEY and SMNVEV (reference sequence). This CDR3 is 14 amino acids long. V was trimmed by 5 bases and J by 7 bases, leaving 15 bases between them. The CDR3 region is CASSRRTGSQPQHF. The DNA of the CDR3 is TGTGCCAGCAGTCGACGAACAGGGTCCCAGCCCCAGCATTTT.

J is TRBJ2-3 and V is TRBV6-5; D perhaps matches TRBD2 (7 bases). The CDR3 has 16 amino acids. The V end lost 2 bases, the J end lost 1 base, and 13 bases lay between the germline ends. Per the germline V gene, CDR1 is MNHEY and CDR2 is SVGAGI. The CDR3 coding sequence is TGTGCCAGCAGTTACGGGGGGGCCGGGGGCACAGATACGCAGTATTTT. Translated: CASSYGGAGGTDTQYF.

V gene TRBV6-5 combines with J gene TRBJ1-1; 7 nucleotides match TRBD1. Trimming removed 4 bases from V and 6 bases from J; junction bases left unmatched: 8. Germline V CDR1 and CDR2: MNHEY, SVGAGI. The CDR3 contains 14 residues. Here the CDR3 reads CASSSYTGVAEAFF. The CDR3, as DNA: TGTGCCAGCAGTTCGTATACAGGGGTCGCTGAAGCTTTCTTT.

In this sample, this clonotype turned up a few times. CDR3 nucleotide sequence: TGTGCCAGCAGCAGGGGTTCCCGTTGGACCGTATATTTT. This translates into CASSRGSRWTVYF. The gene calls are TRBV12-3 or TRBV12-4 and TRBJ1-3, with a possible D match to TRBD1 (6 bases). The V gene lost 6 bases and the J gene lost 14 bases, with 20 bases spanning the gap. The CDR3 spans 13 residues.

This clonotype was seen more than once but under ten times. The CDR3 loop reads CASWPPGWNTEAFF. As DNA, the CDR3 is TGTGCCAGCTGGCCCCCGGGGTGGAACACTGAAGCTTTCTTT. The V and J genes are TRBV6-5 and TRBJ1-1; no definite D call. From germline, CDR1 is MNHEY and CDR2 SVGAGI. The CDR3 is 14 residues long. Trimming removed 8 bases from V and 1 base from J, with 14 bases in between.

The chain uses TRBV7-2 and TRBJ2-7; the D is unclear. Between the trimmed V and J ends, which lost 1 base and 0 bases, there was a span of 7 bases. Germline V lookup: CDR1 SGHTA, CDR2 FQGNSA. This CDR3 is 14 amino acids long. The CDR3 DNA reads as TGTGCCAGCAGCTTAGACTTTACCTCCTACGAGCAGTACTTC. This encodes CASSLDFTSYEQYF.

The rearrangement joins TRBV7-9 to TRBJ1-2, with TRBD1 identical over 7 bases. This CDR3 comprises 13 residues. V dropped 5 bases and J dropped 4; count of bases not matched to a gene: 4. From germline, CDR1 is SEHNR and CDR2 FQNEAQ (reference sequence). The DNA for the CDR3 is TGTGCCAGCAGCGATGGACAGGTCTATGGCTACACCTTC. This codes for CASSDGQVYGYTF.

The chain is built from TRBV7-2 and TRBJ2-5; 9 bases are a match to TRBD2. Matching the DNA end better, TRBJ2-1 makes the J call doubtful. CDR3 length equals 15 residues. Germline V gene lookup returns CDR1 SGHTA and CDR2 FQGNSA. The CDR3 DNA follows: TGTGCCAGCAGCCGAATCGCTAGCGGGGTCGATGAGCAGTTCTTC. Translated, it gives CASSRIASGVDEQFF.

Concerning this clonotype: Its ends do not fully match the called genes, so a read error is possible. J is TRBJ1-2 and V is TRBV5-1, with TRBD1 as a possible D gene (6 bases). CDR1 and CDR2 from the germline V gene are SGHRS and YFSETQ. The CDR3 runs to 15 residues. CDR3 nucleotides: TGCACCAGCAGCATCGGACAGACGACACCTTATGGTTACACCTTC. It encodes CTSSIGQTTPYGYTF.

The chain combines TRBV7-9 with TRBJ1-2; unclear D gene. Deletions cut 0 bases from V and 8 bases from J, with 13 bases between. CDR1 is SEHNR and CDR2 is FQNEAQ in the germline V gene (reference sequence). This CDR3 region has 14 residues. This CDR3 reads CASSLAAVPWGYTF. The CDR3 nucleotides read TGTGCCAGCAGCTTAGCGGCGGTCCCTTGGGGCTACACCTTC.

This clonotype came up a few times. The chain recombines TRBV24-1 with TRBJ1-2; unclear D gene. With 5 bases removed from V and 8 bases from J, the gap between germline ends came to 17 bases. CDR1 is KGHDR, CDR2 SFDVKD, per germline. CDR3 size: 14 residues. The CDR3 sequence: CATSGVTAMWGYTF. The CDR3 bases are TGTGCCACCAGTGGTGTGACGGCGATGTGGGGCTACACCTTC.

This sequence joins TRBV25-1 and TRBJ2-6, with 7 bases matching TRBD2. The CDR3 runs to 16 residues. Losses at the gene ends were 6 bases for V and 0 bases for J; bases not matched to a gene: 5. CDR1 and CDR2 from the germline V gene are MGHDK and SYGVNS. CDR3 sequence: CASSSGGSSGANVLTF. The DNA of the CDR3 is TGTGCCAGCAGCTCCGGCGGGAGCTCTGGGGCCAACGTCCTGACTTTC.

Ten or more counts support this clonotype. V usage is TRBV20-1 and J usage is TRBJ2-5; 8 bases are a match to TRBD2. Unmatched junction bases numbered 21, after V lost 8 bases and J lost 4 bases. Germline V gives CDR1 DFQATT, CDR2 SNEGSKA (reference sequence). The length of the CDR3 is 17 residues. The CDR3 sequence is CSIPGGAANLLGETQYF. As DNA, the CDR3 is TGCAGTATCCCCGGGGGGGCCGCGAATCTCTTGGGAGAGACCCAGTACTTC.